The clone carrying this T cell receptor (beta chain) was seen just once. The antigen is undetermined. Mismatch with germline at one junction end may stem from a read error. This sample was included in a study of CD8+CD57+ T cells in acquired aplastic anemia. About the study: The sorted CD4+ and CD8+ cells yielded an average roughly 3 ug of DNA. CD4+ reads averaged approximately 9.9 million in healthy donors.

The template for TCR beta VDJ and CDR3 sequence profiling was genomic DNA. One entry per CDR3 protein, called by TCRdb with MiXCR from the reads. The table has about 400,000 distinct CDR3 sequences, about two thirds seen once. Study-wide findings and caveats: For CD8+ Simpson's diversity, patients and controls showed no significant difference. Patients and controls shared 25 to 35 CD8+ CDR3 sequences, highly expressed in patients.

Germline CDR1 SGHDT, CDR2 YYEEEE. This CDR3 region has 13 residues. The sample was sorted CD4+, CD8+, or CD8+CD57+ T cells (not recorded which) from PBMCs. The rearrangement uses TRBV5-6 and TRBJ2-7; D could derive from TRBD1 or TRBD2 (6 bases each). The sequence derives from a human donor in good health, serving as a control. The CDR3 sequence: CASSLDRGWGQCF. CDR3 in DNA: TGTGCCAGCAGCTTGGACCGGGGGTGGGGGCAGTGCTTC.